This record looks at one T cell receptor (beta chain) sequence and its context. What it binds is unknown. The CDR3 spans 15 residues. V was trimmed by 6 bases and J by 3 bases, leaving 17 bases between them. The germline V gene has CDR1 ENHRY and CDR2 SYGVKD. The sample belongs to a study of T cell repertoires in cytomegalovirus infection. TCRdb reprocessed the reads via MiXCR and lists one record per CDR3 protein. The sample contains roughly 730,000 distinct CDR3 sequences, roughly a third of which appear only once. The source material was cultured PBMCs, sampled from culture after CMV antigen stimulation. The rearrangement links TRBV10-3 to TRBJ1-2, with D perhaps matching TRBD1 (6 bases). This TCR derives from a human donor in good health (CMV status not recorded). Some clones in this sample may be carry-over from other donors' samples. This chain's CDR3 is CAIRTTGSDHYGYTF. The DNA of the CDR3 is TGTGCCATCAGGACTACAGGGTCGGACCACTATGGCTACACCTTC.